The 25 T cell receptor beta chains in this list originate from one sample, sequenced in a study of shared clonotypes between healthy human individuals. Naive CD8 cells lacked CD45RO and underwent positive selection for CCR7, leaving out terminally differentiated effector memory CD45RA+ cells. This table comes from immunoSEQ multiplex PCR, and its TCRdb copy is limited to in-frame clones, with some not included. The sample lists some 2.1 million clones, about 93% occurring once. Sequenced sample: naive CD8+ T cells from PBMCs. The receptors derive from a man between 18 and 35 years old in good health. Some clones in this sample may be carry-over from other donors' samples.

The V call is TRBV6-1, the J call TRBJ2-7, with D unclear. The germline V and J ends were trimmed by 0 bases and 5 bases, with 8 bases remaining between them. There are 13 residues in the CDR3. Per the germline V gene, CDR1 is MNHNS and CDR2 is SASEGT. The CDR3, as DNA: TGTGCCAGCAGTGAAGCGGGAAGGGACGAGCAGTACTTC. Protein: CASSEAGRDEQYF.

This chain links TRBV19 with TRBJ1-4; 11 nucleotides align to TRBD1. This CDR3 spans 15 amino acids. Unmatched junction bases numbered 2, after V lost 5 bases and J lost 3 bases. From germline, CDR1 is LNHDA and CDR2 SQIVND (reference sequence). The CDR3 nucleotides are TGTGCCAGTAGTCAGGACAGGGGGCCTAATGAAAAACTGTTTTTT. Protein product: CASSQDRGPNEKLFF.

This rearrangement joins TRBV4-3 to TRBJ2-7, with D hard to call. V lost 0 bases and J lost 6, with 15 bases in between. The CDR3 sequence is 15 residues long. Per germline, CDR1 LGHNA and CDR2 YSLEER. The CDR3 is CASSQEKRAGSEQYF. The CDR3, as DNA: TGCGCCAGCAGCCAAGAAAAAAGGGCAGGTTCCGAGCAGTACTTC.

This chain uses TRBV7-9 with TRBJ2-3; a possible D gene is TRBD1 (7 bases). Germline CDR1 SEHNR, CDR2 FQNEAQ (reference sequence). V lost 6 bases and J lost 2, with 18 bases in between. The CDR3 spans 16 residues. The CDR3 loop reads CASSHQGGVVTDTQYF. CDR3 bases: TGTGCCAGCAGTCATCAGGGGGGAGTAGTCACAGATACGCAGTATTTT.

The count of this clone is one. The rearrangement links TRBV19 to TRBJ2-2; 7 bases agree with TRBD2. Germline CDR1 and CDR2: LNHDA and SQIVND (reference sequence). This CDR3 spans 16 amino acids. Trimming took 3 bases from V and 5 from J; bases not matched to a gene: 9. The CDR3: CASSMPDLAATGELFF. For the CDR3, the DNA is TGTGCCAGTAGTATGCCGGACCTAGCGGCTACCGGGGAGCTGTTTTTT.

As regards this clone: At the DNA level, this CDR3 is encoded by other sequences in the same sample as well. The V call is TRBV5-6, the J call TRBJ1-2, with no clear D. Trimming cost V 2 bases and J 2 bases, with 7 bases left between them. CDR3 length: 13 amino acids. The germline gives CDR1 SGHDT, CDR2 YYEEEE. The CDR3 nucleotides read TGTGCCAGCAGCTTAGACGGGAACTATGGCTACACCTTC. Amino acids: CASSLDGNYGYTF.

With regard to this clone: Other DNA sequences in this specimen translate into the identical CDR3. V gene TRBV20-1 combines with J gene TRBJ2-7, with a tentative D call TRBD1 (5 bases). The CDR3 extends over 10 amino acids. Germline CDR1 reads DFQATT; CDR2 reads SNEGSKA (reference sequence). V lost 6 bases and J 2 bases, leaving 5 bases between the germline ends. CDR3 sequence (DNA): TGCAGTGCAGGGGCCTACGAGCAGTACTTC. Translating gives CSAGAYEQYF.

The chain joins TRBV5-1 to TRBJ2-1; possible D gene TRBD1, 6 bases. Germline lookup yields CDR1 SGHRS and CDR2 YFSETQ. V was clipped by 1 base and J by 1 base, with 12 bases between them. This CDR3 comprises 16 residues. Here the CDR3 reads CASSLTARGSYNEQFF. DNA for the CDR3: TGCGCCAGCAGCTTGACGGCCAGGGGTTCCTACAATGAGCAGTTCTTC.

This chain uses TRBV27 with TRBJ1-2, with D uncertain. This CDR3 is 15 amino acids long. Germline values: CDR1 MNHEY, CDR2 SMNVEV (reference sequence). Trimming pared 0 bases from V and 3 bases from J, leaving 11 bases between. The CDR3 DNA reads as TGTGCCAGCAGTTTATCCCGCAGCACCCACTATGGCTACACCTTC. It specifies CASSLSRSTHYGYTF.

This clone was seen once. Other DNA sequences in the sample encode the same CDR3. The chain couples TRBV7-3 to TRBJ1-1, with D perhaps TRBD1 (5 bases). Germline CDR1 and CDR2: SGHTA and FQGTGA. The CDR3 is made up of 13 amino acids. Trimming pared 5 bases from V and 1 base from J, leaving 8 bases between. The CDR3 DNA is TGTGCCAGCAGCCCCGGGGGGAACACTGAAGCTTTCTTT. This sequence encodes CASSPGGNTEAFF.

This sequence joins TRBV7-9 and TRBJ2-2, with D uncertain. Looked up from germline, CDR1 is SEHNR and CDR2 is FQNEAQ (reference sequence). Trimming pared 6 bases from V and 6 bases from J, leaving 5 bases between. This CDR3 has 11 residues. This CDR3 reads CASRDAGELFF. The CDR3 nucleotides read TGTGCCAGCAGGGACGCCGGGGAGCTGTTTTTT. Based on the CDR3 plus reference TRBV7-9 and TRBJ2-2, the full variable domain is DTGVSQNPRHKITKRGQNVTFRCDPISEHNRLYWYRQTLGQGPEFLTYFQNEAQLEKSRLLSDRFSAERPKGSFSTLEIQRTEQGDSAMYLCASRDAGELFFGEGSRLTVL.

V is TRBV9 and J is TRBJ2-2, with 9 bases aligning to TRBD2. Unmatched junction bases numbered 11, after V lost 4 bases and J lost 7 bases. The CDR3 has 16 amino acids. The V gene's germline CDR1 is SGDLS and CDR2 YYNGEE. The CDR3 bases are TGTGCCAGCAGCCCCGGGCTAGCGGGATACCGCGGGGAGCTGTTTTTT. Translated: CASSPGLAGYRGELFF.

The genes are TRBV4-1 and TRBJ2-2; no clear D. The CDR3 runs 14 residues. CDR1 is MGHRA and CDR2 is YSYEKL in the germline V gene. V gave up 0 bases and J gave up 6 bases, with 8 bases separating them. The CDR3 nucleotides are TGCGCCAGCAGCCAAGATCACGTGGCCGGGGAGCTGTTTTTT. Amino acid sequence: CASSQDHVAGELFF.

On this clone: The identical CDR3 is also encoded by other nucleotide sequences in the sample. V and J are TRBV27 and TRBJ2-7, with TRBD1 matching over 7 bases. This CDR3 has 13 amino acids. Germline lookup yields CDR1 MNHEY and CDR2 SMNVEV (reference sequence). V shed 5 bases and J 4 bases; nucleotides not matched to a gene: 5. Here the CDR3 reads CASSQGQTYEQYF. CDR3 sequence (DNA): TGTGCCAGCAGTCAGGGACAGACTTACGAGCAGTACTTC.

This clone was observed a single time. The chain is built from TRBV27 and TRBJ2-7, with TRBD1 identical over 7 bases. This CDR3 contains 14 residues. After removal of 4 bases from V and 3 bases from J, the junction contained 6 bases not matched to a gene. Germline V gene data show CDR1 as MNHEY and CDR2 as SMNVEV (reference sequence). The CDR3 reads CASSWTGTVYEQYF. The CDR3 DNA reads TGTGCCAGCAGTTGGACCGGGACAGTCTACGAGCAGTACTTC.

The J gene is TRBJ2-5, the V gene TRBV9; tentatively, D is TRBD1 (6 bases). This CDR3 has 13 residues. Germline V gene data show CDR1 as SGDLS and CDR2 as YYNGEE. V was shortened by 4 bases and J by 2 bases, with 9 bases between the two germline ends. The CDR3 spells CASSTGKQETQYF. The CDR3 nucleotides read TGTGCCAGCAGCACAGGGAAGCAAGAGACCCAGTACTTC. The variable domain in full, with the rest retrieved from reference TRBV9 and TRBJ2-5, is DSGVTQTPKHLITATGQRVTLRCSPRSGDLSVYWYQQSLDQGLQFLIQYYNGEERAKGNILERFSAQQFPDLHSELNLSSLELGDSALYFCASSTGKQETQYFGPGTRLLVL.

This chain links TRBV6-6 with TRBJ1-1; D not resolved. Looked up from germline, CDR1 is MNHNY and CDR2 is SVGAGI (reference sequence). This CDR3 has 13 amino acids. V was shortened by 6 bases and J by 1 base, with 9 bases between the two germline ends. CDR3 DNA: TGTGCCAGCAGACCTACCGGGAACACTGAAGCTTTCTTT. This translates into CASRPTGNTEAFF.

The genes are TRBV27 and TRBJ2-3; no reliable D call. V was trimmed by 3 bases and J by 4 bases, leaving 8 bases between them. Germline V CDR1 and CDR2: MNHEY, SMNVEV (reference sequence). The CDR3 loop spans 13 amino acids. The CDR3 nucleotides are TGTGCCAGCAGTTTGTGGTGGGCAGATACGCAGTATTTT. It yields the protein CASSLWWADTQYF.

The chain couples TRBV21-1 to TRBJ2-2; the DNA was not compared with TRBD2, the D call given in the table. TRBV21-1 is an annotated pseudogene. The CDR3 is 17 residues long. CDR3 coding DNA: TGTGCCAGCAGCAAACCATCTAGCGGGGTTAACACCGGGGAGCTGTTTTTT. Translation gives CASSKPSSGVNTGELFF.

The CDR3 bases are TGTGCCACCAGCAGCAGGGTAGATACGCAGTATTTT. This encodes CATSSRVDTQYF. The V gene is TRBV15, the J gene TRBJ2-3; a weak D match, TRBD1 (5 bases). CDR3 length: 12 amino acids. Looked up from germline, CDR1 is LNHNV and CDR2 is YYDKDF (reference sequence). Trimming left V 3 bases short and J 5 bases short, with 6 bases between.

Of note for this clone: Other DNA sequences from this sample encode an identical CDR3 as well. The chain couples TRBV7-9 to TRBJ2-5; 7 bases map to TRBD2. CDR1 and CDR2 from the germline V gene are SEHNR and FQNEAQ (reference sequence). Trimming removed 2 bases from V and 4 bases from J; junction bases left unmatched: 1. The CDR3 has 13 amino acids. In nucleotides, the CDR3 is TGTGCCAGCAGCTTACCGGGGGGAGAGACCCAGTACTTC. This gives the protein CASSLPGGETQYF.

V is TRBV9 and J is TRBJ2-2; the D gene is possibly TRBD2 (5 bases). Germline V gene data show CDR1 as SGDLS and CDR2 as YYNGEE. The CDR3 spans 15 residues. Trimming stripped 0 bases from V and 5 bases from J, with 11 bases between. CDR3 bases: TGTGCCAGCAGCGTAGACGGTAGCGTGACCGGGGAGCTGTTTTTT. Translated: CASSVDGSVTGELFF.

The rearrangement links TRBV29-1 to TRBJ1-1; D is perhaps TRBD1 (5 bases). CDR1 and CDR2 from the germline V gene are SQVTM and ANQGSEA. The CDR3 has 13 amino acids. The V gene lost 7 bases and the J gene lost 1 base, with 13 bases spanning the gap. The CDR3 DNA reads as TGCAGCGCTCTTCGGGACGGGAACACTGAAGCTTTCTTT. It specifies CSALRDGNTEAFF.

This chain connects TRBV27 to TRBJ1-4; maybe TRBD1 (5 bases). Germline-derived CDR1 and CDR2 are MNHEY and SMNVEV (reference sequence). This CDR3 region has 15 residues. V lost 6 bases and J lost 5, with 16 bases in between. CDR3 sequence reads: CASSPSQGPNEKLFF. The CDR3, as DNA: TGTGCCAGCAGCCCCTCCCAGGGCCCGAATGAAAAACTGTTTTTT.

The V call is TRBV29-1, the J call TRBJ2-3, with D perhaps TRBD1 (6 bases). Per germline, CDR1 SQVTM and CDR2 ANQGSEA. V lost 6 bases, J lost 1 base, and 23 bases lay in between. This CDR3 has 17 amino acids. Here the CDR3 reads CSVQVPGHGAGTDTQYF. The CDR3 DNA follows: TGCAGCGTGCAAGTCCCGGGACATGGAGCGGGCACAGATACGCAGTATTTT.